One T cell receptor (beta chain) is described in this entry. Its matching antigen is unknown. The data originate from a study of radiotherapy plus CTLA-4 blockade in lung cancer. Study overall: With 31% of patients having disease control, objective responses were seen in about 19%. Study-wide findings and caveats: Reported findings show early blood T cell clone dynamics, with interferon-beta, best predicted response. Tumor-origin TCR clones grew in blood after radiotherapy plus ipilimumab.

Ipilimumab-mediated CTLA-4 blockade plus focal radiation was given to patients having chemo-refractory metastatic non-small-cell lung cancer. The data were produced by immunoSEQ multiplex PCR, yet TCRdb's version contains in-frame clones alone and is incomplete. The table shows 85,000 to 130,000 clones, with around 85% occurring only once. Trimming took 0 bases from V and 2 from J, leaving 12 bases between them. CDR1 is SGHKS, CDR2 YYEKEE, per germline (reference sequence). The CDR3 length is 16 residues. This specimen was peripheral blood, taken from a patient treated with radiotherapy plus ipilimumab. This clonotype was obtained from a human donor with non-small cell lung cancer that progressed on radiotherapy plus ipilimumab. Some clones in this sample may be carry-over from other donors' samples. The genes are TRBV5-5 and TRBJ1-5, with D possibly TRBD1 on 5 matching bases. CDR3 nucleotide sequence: TGTGCCAGCAGCTTGGAGGCAGGGTCGGGCAATCAGCCCCAGCATTTT. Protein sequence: CASSLEAGSGNQPQHF. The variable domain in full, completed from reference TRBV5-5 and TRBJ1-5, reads DAGVTQSPTHLIKTRGQQVTLRCSPISGHKSVSWYQQVLGQGPQFIFQYYEKEERGRGNFPDRFSARQFPNYSSELNVNALLLGDSALYLCASSLEAGSGNQPQHFGDGTRLSIL.